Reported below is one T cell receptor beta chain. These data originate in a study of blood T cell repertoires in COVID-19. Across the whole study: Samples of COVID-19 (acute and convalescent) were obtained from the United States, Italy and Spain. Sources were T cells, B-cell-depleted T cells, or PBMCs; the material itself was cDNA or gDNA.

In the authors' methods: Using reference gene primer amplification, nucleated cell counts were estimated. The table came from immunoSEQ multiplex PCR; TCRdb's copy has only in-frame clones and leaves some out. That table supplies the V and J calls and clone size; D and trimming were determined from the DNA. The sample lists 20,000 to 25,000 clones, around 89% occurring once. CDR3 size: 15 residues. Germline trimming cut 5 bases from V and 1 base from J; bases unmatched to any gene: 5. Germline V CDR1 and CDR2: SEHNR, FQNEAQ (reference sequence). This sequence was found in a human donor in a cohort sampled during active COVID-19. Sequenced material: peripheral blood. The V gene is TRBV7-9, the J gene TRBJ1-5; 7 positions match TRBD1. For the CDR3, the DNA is TGTGCCAGCAGCCCCACAGGGGCCAGCAATCAGCCCCAGCATTTT. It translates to CASSPTGASNQPQHF.